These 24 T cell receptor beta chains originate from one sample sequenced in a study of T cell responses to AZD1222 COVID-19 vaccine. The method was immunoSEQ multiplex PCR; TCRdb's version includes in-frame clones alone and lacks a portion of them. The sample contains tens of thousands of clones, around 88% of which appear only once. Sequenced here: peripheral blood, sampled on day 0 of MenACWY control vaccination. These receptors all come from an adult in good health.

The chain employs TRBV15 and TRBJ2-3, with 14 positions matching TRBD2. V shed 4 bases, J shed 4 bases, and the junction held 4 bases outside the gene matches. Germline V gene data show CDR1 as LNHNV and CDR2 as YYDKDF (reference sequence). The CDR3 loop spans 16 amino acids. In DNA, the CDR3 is TGTGCCACCAGCACAAGACTAGCGGGGGGGGCAGATACGCAGTATTTT. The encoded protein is CATSTRLAGGADTQYF.

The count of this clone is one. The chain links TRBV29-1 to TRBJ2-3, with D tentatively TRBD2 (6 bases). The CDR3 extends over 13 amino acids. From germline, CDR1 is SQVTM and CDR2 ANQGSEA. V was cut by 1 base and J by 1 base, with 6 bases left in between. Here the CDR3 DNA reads TGCAGCGTTGAAGCGGGGGGCACAGATACGCAGTATTTT. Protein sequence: CSVEAGGTDTQYF.

The CDR3 spells CATSDPGTGEGETQYF. Here the CDR3 DNA reads TGTGCCACCAGTGATCCCGGGACAGGTGAGGGGGAGACCCAGTACTTC. The V and J genes are TRBV24-1 and TRBJ2-5, with 8 bases lining up with TRBD1. Per germline, CDR1 KGHDR and CDR2 SFDVKD. This CDR3 has 16 residues. Losses at the gene ends were 3 bases for V and 5 bases for J; bases not matched to a gene: 10.

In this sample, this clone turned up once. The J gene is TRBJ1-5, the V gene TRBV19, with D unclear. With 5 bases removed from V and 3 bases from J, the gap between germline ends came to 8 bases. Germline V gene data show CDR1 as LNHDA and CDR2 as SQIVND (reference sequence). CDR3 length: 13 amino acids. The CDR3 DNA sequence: TGTGCCAGTAGTTGGGGTAACAATCAGCCCCAGCATTTT. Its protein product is CASSWGNNQPQHF.

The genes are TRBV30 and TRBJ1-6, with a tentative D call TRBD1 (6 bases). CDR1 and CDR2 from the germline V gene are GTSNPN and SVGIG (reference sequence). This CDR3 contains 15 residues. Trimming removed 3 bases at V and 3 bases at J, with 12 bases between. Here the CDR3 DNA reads TGTGCCTGGAGGCAACAGGGTTTCTATAATTCACCCCTCCACTTT. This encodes CAWRQQGFYNSPLHF.

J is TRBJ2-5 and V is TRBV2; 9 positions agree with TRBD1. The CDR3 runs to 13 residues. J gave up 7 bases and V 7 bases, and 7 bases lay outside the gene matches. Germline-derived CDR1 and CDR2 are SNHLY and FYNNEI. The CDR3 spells CASKGQGDVTQYF. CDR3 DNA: TGTGCCAGCAAGGGACAGGGCGACGTGACCCAGTACTTC.

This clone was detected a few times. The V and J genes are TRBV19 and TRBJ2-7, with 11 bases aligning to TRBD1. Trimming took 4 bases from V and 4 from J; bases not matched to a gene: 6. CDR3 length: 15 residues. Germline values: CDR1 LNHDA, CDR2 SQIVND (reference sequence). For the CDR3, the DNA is TGTGCCAGTAGTACAAAGGGACAGGGGGTTTACGAGCAGTACTTC. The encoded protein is CASSTKGQGVYEQYF.

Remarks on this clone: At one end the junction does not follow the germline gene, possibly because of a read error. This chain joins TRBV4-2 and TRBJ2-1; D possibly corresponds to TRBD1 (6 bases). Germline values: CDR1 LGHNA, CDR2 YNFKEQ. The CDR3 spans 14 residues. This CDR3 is CASSRGTTYSEQFF. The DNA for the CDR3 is TGTGCCAGCAGCCGAGGGACAACCTACAGTGAGCAGTTCTTC.

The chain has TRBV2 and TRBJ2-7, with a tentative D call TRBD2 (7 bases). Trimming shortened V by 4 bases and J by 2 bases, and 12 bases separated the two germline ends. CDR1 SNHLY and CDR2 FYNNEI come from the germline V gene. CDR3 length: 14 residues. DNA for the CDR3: TGTGCCAGCAGTGGTAGGGGGGGACCCTACGAGCAGTACTTC. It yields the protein CASSGRGGPYEQYF.

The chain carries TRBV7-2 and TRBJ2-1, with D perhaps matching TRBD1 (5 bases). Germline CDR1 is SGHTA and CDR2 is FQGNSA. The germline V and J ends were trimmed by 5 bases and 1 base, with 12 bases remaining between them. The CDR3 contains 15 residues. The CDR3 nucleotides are TGTGCCAGCAGCCCGTCACAGGCTTCCTACAATGAGCAGTTCTTC. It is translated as CASSPSQASYNEQFF.

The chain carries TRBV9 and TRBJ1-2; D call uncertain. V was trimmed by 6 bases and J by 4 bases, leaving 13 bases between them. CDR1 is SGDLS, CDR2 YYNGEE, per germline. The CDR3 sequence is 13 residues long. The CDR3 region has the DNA TGTGCCAGCACCCCCCCGTCCACCTATGGCTACACCTTC. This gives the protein CASTPPSTYGYTF.

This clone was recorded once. CDR3 region: CASSFGRRLNTEAFF. The CDR3 nucleotides read TGTGCCAGCAGCTTTGGACGGAGACTGAACACTGAAGCTTTCTTT. The gene calls are TRBV5-6 and TRBJ1-1; D is unclear. Per the germline V gene, CDR1 is SGHDT and CDR2 is YYEEEE. This CDR3 has 15 amino acids. Trimming cost V 2 bases and J 0 bases, with 11 bases left between them.

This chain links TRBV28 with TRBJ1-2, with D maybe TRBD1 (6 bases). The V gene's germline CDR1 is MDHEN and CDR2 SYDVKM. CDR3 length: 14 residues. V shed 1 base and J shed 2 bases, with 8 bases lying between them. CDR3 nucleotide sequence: TGTGCCAGCAGTTTATTGCAGGGGAACTATGGCTACACCTTC. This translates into CASSLLQGNYGYTF.

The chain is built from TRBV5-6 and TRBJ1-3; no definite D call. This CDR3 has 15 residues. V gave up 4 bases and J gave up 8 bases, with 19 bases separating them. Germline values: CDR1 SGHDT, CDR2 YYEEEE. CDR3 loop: CASSRPEGSLDTIYF. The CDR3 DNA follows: TGTGCCAGCAGCCGACCTGAGGGAAGTCTAGACACCATATATTTT. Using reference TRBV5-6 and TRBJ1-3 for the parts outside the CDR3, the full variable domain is DAGVTQSPTHLIKTRGQQVTLRCSPKSGHDTVSWYQQALGQGPQFIFQYYEEEERQRGNFPDRFSGHQFPNYSSELNVNALLLGDSALYLCASSRPEGSLDTIYFGEGSWLTVV.

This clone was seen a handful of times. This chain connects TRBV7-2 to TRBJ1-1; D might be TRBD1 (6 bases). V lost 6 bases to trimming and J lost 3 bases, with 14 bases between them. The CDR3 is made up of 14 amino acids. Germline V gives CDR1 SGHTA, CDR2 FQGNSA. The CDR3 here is CASSSGGPDTEAFF. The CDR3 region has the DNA TGTGCCAGCAGTTCCGGGGGCCCTGACACTGAAGCTTTCTTT.

The CDR3 nucleotides read TGTGCCAGCAGCGCAGGGGGAATCAACACTGAAGCTTTCTTT. Its protein product is CASSAGGINTEAFF. The V gene is TRBV9, the J gene TRBJ1-1; 7 bases fit TRBD1. The J segment lost 2 bases and the V segment lost 3 bases, leaving 4 bases of the junction unmatched. The CDR3 extends over 14 amino acids. CDR1 SGDLS and CDR2 YYNGEE come from the germline V gene.

CDR3 protein: CASSQEGTDTQYF. In DNA form, the CDR3 reads TGTGCCAGCAGCCAAGAGGGCACAGATACGCAGTATTTT. This chain uses TRBV4-2 with TRBJ2-3; D gene uncertain. The CDR3 has 13 residues. The V gene lost 0 bases and the J gene lost 1 base, with 2 bases spanning the gap. The V gene's germline CDR1 is LGHNA and CDR2 YNFKEQ.

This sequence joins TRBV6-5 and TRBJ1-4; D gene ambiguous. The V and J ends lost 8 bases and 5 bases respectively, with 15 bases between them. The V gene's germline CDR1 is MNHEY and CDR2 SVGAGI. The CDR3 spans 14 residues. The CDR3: CASCRGPSNEKLFF. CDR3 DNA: TGTGCCAGCTGTCGGGGTCCTTCCAATGAAAAACTGTTTTTT.

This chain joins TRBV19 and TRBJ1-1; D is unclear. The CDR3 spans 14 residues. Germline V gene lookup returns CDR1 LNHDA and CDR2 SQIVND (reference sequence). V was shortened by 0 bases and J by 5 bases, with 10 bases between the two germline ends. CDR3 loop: CASSIDSPGTEAFF. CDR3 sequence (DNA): TGTGCCAGTAGTATAGACAGTCCGGGGACTGAAGCTTTCTTT.

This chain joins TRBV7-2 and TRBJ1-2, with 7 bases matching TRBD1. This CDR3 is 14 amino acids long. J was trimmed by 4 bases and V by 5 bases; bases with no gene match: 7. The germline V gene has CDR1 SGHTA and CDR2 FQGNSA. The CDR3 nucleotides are TGTGCCAGCAGCGGGACGGGACAGATCTATGGCTACACCTTC. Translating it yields CASSGTGQIYGYTF.

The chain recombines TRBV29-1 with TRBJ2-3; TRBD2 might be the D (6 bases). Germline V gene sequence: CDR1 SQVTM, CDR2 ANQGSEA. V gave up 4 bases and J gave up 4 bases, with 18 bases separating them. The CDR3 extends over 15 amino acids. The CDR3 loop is CSVGRALGLPDTQYF. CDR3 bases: TGCAGCGTTGGGAGGGCACTCGGGTTGCCAGATACGCAGTATTTT.

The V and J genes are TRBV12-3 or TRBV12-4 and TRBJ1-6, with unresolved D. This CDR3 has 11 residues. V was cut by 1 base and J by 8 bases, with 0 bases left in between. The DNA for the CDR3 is TGTGCCAGCAGTTTAGATTCACCCCTCCACTTT. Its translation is CASSLDSPLHF.

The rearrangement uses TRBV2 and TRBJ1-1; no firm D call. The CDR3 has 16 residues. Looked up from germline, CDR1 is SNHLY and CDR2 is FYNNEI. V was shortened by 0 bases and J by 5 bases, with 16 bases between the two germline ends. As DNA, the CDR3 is TGTGCCAGCAGTGAAGCCATCCCCCGGGGAGGGACTGAAGCTTTCTTT. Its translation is CASSEAIPRGGTEAFF.

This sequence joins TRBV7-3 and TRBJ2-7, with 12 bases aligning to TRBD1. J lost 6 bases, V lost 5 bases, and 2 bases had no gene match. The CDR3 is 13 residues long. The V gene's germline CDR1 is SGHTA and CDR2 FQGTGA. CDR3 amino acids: CASSPGQGAEQYF. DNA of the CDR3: TGTGCCAGCAGCCCGGGACAGGGGGCCGAGCAGTACTTC. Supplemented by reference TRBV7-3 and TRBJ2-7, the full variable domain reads GAGVSQTPSNKVTEKGKYVELRCDPISGHTALYWYRQSLGQGPEFLIYFQGTGAADDSGLPNDRFFAVRPEGSVSTLKIQRTERGDSAVYLCASSPGQGAEQYFGPGTRLTVT.